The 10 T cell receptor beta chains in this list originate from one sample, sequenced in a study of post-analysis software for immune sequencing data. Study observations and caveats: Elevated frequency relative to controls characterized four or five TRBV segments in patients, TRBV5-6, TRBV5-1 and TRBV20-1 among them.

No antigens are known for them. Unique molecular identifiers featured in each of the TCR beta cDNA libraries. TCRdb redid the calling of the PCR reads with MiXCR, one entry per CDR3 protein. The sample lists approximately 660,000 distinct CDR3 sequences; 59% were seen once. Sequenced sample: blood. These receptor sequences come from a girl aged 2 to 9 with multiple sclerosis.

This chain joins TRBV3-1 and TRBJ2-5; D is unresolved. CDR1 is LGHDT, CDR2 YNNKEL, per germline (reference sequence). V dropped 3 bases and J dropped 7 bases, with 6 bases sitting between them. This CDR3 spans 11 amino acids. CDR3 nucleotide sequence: TGTGCCAGCAGCCATGAGGCGACCCAGTACTTC. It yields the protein CASSHEATQYF.

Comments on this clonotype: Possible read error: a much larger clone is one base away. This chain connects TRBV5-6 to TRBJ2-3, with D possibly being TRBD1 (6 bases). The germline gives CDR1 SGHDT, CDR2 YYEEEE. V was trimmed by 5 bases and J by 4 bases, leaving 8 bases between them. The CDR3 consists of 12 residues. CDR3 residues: CASRPGADTQYF. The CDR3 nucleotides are TGTGCCAGCAGACCAGGGGCAGATACGCAGTATTTT.

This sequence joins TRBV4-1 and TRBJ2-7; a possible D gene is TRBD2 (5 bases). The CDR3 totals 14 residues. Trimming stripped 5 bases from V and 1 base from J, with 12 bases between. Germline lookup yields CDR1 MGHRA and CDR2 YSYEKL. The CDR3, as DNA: TGCGCCAGCAGCACGGTCGGGGATTCCTACGAGCAGTACTTC. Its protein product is CASSTVGDSYEQYF.

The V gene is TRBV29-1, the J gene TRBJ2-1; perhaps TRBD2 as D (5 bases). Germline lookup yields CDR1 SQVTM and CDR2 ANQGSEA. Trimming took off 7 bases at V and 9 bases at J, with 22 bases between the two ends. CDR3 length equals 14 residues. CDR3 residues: CSGGPTSSSSEQFF. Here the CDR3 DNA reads TGCAGCGGAGGGCCCACTAGTTCATCCAGTGAGCAGTTCTTC.

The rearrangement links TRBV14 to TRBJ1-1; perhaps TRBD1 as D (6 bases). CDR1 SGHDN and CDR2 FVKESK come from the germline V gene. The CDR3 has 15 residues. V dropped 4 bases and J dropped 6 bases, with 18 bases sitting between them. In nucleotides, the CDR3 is TGTGCCAGCAGCCTGAGAAGGGGGATCGGGGCTGAAGCTTTCTTT. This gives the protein CASSLRRGIGAEAFF.

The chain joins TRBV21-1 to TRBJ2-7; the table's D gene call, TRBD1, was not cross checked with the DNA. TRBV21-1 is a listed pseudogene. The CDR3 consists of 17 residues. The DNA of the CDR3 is TGTGCCAGCAGCAAAGCGGGGACCGGGACAGGGCTCTACGAGCAGTACTTC. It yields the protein CASSKAGTGTGLYEQYF.

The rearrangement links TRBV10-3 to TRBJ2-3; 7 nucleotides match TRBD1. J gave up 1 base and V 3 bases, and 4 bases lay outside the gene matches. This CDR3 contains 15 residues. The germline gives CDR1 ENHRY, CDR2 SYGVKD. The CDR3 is CAISDKGARTDTQYF. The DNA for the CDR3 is TGTGCCATCAGTGATAAGGGGGCGCGCACAGATACGCAGTATTTT.

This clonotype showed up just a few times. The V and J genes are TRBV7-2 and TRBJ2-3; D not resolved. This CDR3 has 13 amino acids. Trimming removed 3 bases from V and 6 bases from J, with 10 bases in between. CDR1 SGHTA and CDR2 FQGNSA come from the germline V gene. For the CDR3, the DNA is TGTGCCAGCAGCTTTGGAGTCGGGGATACGCAGTATTTT. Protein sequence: CASSFGVGDTQYF.

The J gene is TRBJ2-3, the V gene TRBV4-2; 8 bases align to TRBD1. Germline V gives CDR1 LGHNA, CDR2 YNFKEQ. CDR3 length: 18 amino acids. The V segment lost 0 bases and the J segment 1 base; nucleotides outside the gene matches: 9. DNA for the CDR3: TGTGCCAGCAGCCAAGATCGGCGGGCGACAGGGGGCACAGATACGCAGTATTTT. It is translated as CASSQDRRATGGTDTQYF.

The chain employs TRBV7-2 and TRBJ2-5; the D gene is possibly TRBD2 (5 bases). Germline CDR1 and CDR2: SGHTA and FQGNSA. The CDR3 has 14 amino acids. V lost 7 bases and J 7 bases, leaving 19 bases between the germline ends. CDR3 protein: CASIREGISGTQYF. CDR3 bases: TGTGCCAGCATCCGTGAGGGCATATCGGGGACCCAGTACTTC.